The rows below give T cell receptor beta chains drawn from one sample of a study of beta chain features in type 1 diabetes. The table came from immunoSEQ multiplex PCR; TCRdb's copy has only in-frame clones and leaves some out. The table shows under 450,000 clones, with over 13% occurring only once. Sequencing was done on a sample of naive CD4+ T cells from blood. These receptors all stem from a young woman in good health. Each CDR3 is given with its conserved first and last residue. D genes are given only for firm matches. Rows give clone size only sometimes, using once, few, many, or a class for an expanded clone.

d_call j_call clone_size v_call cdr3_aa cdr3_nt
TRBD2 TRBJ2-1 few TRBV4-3 CASSQASGRRNEQFF TGCGCCAGCAGCCAAGCTAGCGGGAGACGCAATGAGCAGTTCTTC
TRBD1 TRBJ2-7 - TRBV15 CATSTGTGIYEQYF TGTGCCACCAGCACCGGGACAGGGATCTACGAGCAGTACTTC
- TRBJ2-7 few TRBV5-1 CASSQSGGRSYEQYF TGCGCCAGCAGTCAGAGTGGGGGCAGGTCCTACGAGCAGTACTTC
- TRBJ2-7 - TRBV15 CATSRGRGTGSYEQYF TGTGCCACCAGCAGGGGAAGGGGGACGGGCTCCTACGAGCAGTACTTC
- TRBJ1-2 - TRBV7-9 CASSATQAILGYTF TGTGCCAGCAGCGCAACCCAAGCCATCCTAGGCTACACCTTC
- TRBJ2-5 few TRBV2 CASSASQGTQYF TGTGCCAGCAGTGCCTCCCAGGGGACCCAGTACTTC
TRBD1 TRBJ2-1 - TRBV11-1 CASSRQGSGQFF TGTGCCAGCAGCCGACAGGGTAGTGGGCAGTTCTTC
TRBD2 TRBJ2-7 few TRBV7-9 CASSFATSNYEQYF TGTGCCAGCAGCTTTGCGACTAGCAACTACGAGCAGTACTTC
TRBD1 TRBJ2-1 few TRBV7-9 CASSLGGGYEQFF TGTGCCAGCAGCTTAGGAGGGGGCTATGAGCAGTTCTTC
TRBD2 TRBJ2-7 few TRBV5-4 CASSDRLAGGVEQYF TGTGCCAGCAGCGATCGACTAGCGGGAGGGGTCGAGCAGTACTTC
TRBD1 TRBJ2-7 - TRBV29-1 CSVLGQGAYEQYF TGCAGCGTTCTGGGACAGGGGGCCTACGAGCAGTACTTC
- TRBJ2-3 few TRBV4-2 CASSYGASLDTQYF TGTGCCAGCAGCTATGGGGCCTCTTTAGATACGCAGTATTTT
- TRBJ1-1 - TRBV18 CASSVRRGNTEAFF TGTGCCAGCTCGGTACGGCGGGGGAACACTGAAGCTTTCTTT
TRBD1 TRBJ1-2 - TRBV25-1 CASRLQGTGGYTF TGTGCCAGCAGGCTACAGGGGACAGGTGGCTACACCTTC
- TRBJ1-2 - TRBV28 CASSLAAALGLGINYGYTF TGTGCCAGCAGTTTGGCGGCGGCACTCGGATTAGGCATTAACTATGGCTACACCTTC
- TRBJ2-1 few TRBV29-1 CSVDGYNEQFF TGCAGCGTTGACGGTTACAATGAGCAGTTCTTC
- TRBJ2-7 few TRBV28 CASSLMRRRGNEQYF TGTGCCAGCAGTTTAATGCGGAGGAGAGGCAACGAGCAGTACTTC
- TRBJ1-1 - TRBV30 CAWGGDARLDTEAFF TGTGCCTGGGGTGGCGACGCGCGTCTAGACACTGAAGCTTTCTTT
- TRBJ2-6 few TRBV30 CAWDSFSGANVLTF TGTGCCTGGGACAGTTTCTCTGGGGCCAACGTCCTGACTTTC
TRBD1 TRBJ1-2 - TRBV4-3 CASSQGTGDGYTF TGCGCCAGCAGCCAAGGGACAGGGGATGGCTACACCTTC
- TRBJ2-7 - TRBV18 CASSPTDGSYEQYF TGTGCCAGCTCACCTACAGACGGCTCCTACGAGCAGTACTTC
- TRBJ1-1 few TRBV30 CAWSVAENTEAFF TGTGCCTGGAGTGTAGCGGAGAACACTGAAGCTTTCTTT
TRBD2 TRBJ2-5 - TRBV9 CASGLAGDTQETQYF TGTGCCAGCGGGCTAGCGGGAGACACCCAAGAGACCCAGTACTTC
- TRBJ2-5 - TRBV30 CAWTKTTGRETQYF TGTGCCTGGACAAAAACTACAGGGCGTGAGACCCAGTACTTC
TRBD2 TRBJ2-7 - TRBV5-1 CASSVTSPSSYEQYF TGCGCCAGCAGCGTGACTAGCCCAAGCTCCTACGAGCAGTACTTC
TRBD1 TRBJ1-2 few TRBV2 CASSRDREDYGYTF TGTGCCAGCAGTCGGGACAGGGAGGACTATGGCTACACCTTC
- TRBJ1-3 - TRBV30 CAWSALGMISGNTIYF TGTGCCTGGAGTGCCCTCGGGATGATCTCTGGAAACACCATATATTTT
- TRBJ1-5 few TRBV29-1 CSYKTGSNQPQHF TGCAGCTATAAGACAGGTTCTAATCAGCCCCAGCATTTT
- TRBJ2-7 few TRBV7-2 CASSLVVGGYEQYF TGTGCCAGCAGCTTAGTAGTCGGGGGCTACGAGCAGTACTTC
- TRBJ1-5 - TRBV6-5 CASSRESYQPQHF TGTGCCAGCAGTCGAGAATCGTATCAGCCCCAGCATTTT
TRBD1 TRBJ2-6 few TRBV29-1 CSVRGSGANVLTF TGCAGCGTCAGGGGGTCTGGGGCCAACGTCCTGACTTTC
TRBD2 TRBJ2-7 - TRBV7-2 CASSLAHSGRAYEQYF TGTGCCAGCAGCTTAGCCCACAGCGGGAGGGCCTACGAGCAGTACTTC